This T cell receptor beta chain is drawn from a study of yellow fever vaccine responses in identical twins. Study-level results: After vaccination, twins' T cell response reportedly seemed partly convergent, partly personalized.

Each CDR3 protein gets one entry after TCRdb re-called the RT-PCR reads with MiXCR. The table has roughly 15,000 distinct CDR3 sequences, about 81% seen once. This clonotype has only one observation. Its antigen is not identified. After removal of 5 bases from V and 6 bases from J, the junction contained 6 bases not matched to a gene. The germline V gene encodes CDR1 SGHNT and CDR2 YENEEA. This CDR3 comprises 14 residues. This receptor was obtained from a woman between 18 and 29 years old who received the yellow fever vaccine. The chain couples TRBV11-3 to TRBJ2-4; 8 bases fit TRBD2. The sequencing here drew on T cells from blood (PBMCs), unsorted or a sorted subset (not recorded which), taken before or after yellow fever vaccination (not recorded which). In DNA form, the CDR3 reads TGTGCCAGCAGCACCGGACTAGCACCAAACATTCAGTACTTC. Protein product: CASSTGLAPNIQYF.